These T cell receptor beta chains were read from a single sample in a study of T-cell memory formation after mild COVID-19. TCRdb called the 5' RACE reads again in MiXCR, with one record for every CDR3 protein. This table has roughly 190,000 distinct CDR3 sequences, over 9.5% appearing once. Sequencing used PBMCs or a T cell subset sorted from them (not recorded which). These receptors all come from a young man who had mild COVID-19 (a few samples of this study predate the infection). Cell type and time point are not known. CDR3s include the opening cysteine and the closing phenylalanine or tryptophan. Each record gives: V gene, J gene, clone size, D gene, CDR3 protein, CDR3 DNA. D genes are given only for firm matches. Clone size is stated in some rows and not others, as once, few, many or a class when expanded.

v_call: TRBV12-3/TRBV12-4; j_call: TRBJ1-2; clone_size: few; d_call: -; cdr3_aa: CASSPEIGYGYTF; cdr3_nt: TGTGCCAGCAGTCCCGAAATCGGCTATGGCTACACCTTC
v_call: TRBV3-1; j_call: TRBJ2-5; clone_size: -; d_call: TRBD2; cdr3_aa: CASSQIASGDSKTQYF; cdr3_nt: TGTGCCAGCAGCCAAATTGCTAGCGGGGATTCGAAGACCCAGTACTTC
v_call: TRBV4-3; j_call: TRBJ2-3; clone_size: few; d_call: -; cdr3_aa: CASGQSSGSWTDTQYF; cdr3_nt: TGCGCCAGCGGCCAATCCTCGGGTAGTTGGACAGATACGCAGTATTTT
v_call: TRBV5-1; j_call: TRBJ2-5; clone_size: -; d_call: -; cdr3_aa: CASSLTRQETQYF; cdr3_nt: TGCGCCAGCAGCTTAACACGCCAAGAGACCCAGTACTTC
v_call: TRBV5-1; j_call: TRBJ1-1; clone_size: many; d_call: -; cdr3_aa: CASSFENTEAFF; cdr3_nt: TGCGCCAGCAGCTTTGAGAACACTGAAGCTTTCTTT
v_call: TRBV9; j_call: TRBJ2-1; clone_size: -; d_call: -; cdr3_aa: CASSPLGALNEQFF; cdr3_nt: TGTGCCAGCAGCCCCCTGGGGGCTCTCAATGAGCAGTTCTTC
v_call: TRBV4-3; j_call: TRBJ2-3; clone_size: -; d_call: TRBD2; cdr3_aa: CASSQESPGTSGGTDTQYF; cdr3_nt: TGCGCCAGCAGCCAAGAGAGTCCTGGGACTAGCGGGGGGACAGATACGCAGTATTTT
v_call: TRBV5-1; j_call: TRBJ1-1; clone_size: -; d_call: -; cdr3_aa: CASSLGTGGEAFF; cdr3_nt: TGCGCCAGCAGCTTGGGGACTGGGGGGGAAGCTTTCTTT
v_call: TRBV6-2/TRBV6-3; j_call: TRBJ1-5; clone_size: -; d_call: -; cdr3_aa: CASGPRDQPQHF; cdr3_nt: TGTGCCAGCGGCCCCAGGGATCAGCCCCAGCATTTT
v_call: TRBV6-2/TRBV6-3; j_call: TRBJ2-6; clone_size: -; d_call: -; cdr3_aa: CASGVPLSGANVLTF; cdr3_nt: TGTGCCAGCGGTGTCCCCCTCTCTGGGGCCAACGTCCTGACTTTC
v_call: TRBV19; j_call: TRBJ1-3; clone_size: few; d_call: -; cdr3_aa: CASTRADTGNTIYF; cdr3_nt: TGTGCCAGTACGCGAGCAGATACGGGAAACACCATATATTTT
v_call: TRBV7-9; j_call: TRBJ2-2; clone_size: -; d_call: -; cdr3_aa: CASSLAWGAGELFF; cdr3_nt: TGTGCCAGCAGCTTAGCGTGGGGGGCCGGGGAGCTGTTTTTT
v_call: TRBV20-1; j_call: TRBJ2-7; clone_size: -; d_call: -; cdr3_aa: CSAWGEGGEHYF; cdr3_nt: TGCAGTGCTTGGGGGGAAGGGGGTGAGCATTACTTC
v_call: TRBV6-5; j_call: TRBJ1-1; clone_size: -; d_call: -; cdr3_aa: CASSYSTVMATEAFF; cdr3_nt: TGTGCCAGCAGTTACTCGACGGTTATGGCCACTGAAGCTTTCTTT
v_call: TRBV5-1; j_call: TRBJ2-1; clone_size: few; d_call: TRBD2; cdr3_aa: CASSLGSGGAGNEQFF; cdr3_nt: TGCGCCAGCAGCTTGGGTAGCGGGGGGGCCGGTAATGAGCAGTTCTTC
v_call: TRBV5-1; j_call: TRBJ2-1; clone_size: many; d_call: -; cdr3_aa: CASSYNQGNEQFF; cdr3_nt: TGCGCCAGCAGCTATAACCAGGGAAATGAGCAGTTCTTC
v_call: TRBV24-1; j_call: TRBJ1-2; clone_size: -; d_call: TRBD1; cdr3_aa: CATRAGTGTVDGYTF; cdr3_nt: TGTGCCACCAGAGCCGGGACAGGCACTGTCGATGGCTACACCTTC
v_call: TRBV6-1; j_call: TRBJ1-2; clone_size: -; d_call: -; cdr3_aa: CASSDRGSFGYTF; cdr3_nt: TGTGCCAGCAGTGACAGGGGATCCTTCGGCTACACCTTC
v_call: TRBV5-6; j_call: TRBJ2-5; clone_size: few; d_call: -; cdr3_aa: CASSLGVVEETQYF; cdr3_nt: TGTGCCAGCAGCTTGGGTGTAGTAGAAGAGACCCAGTACTTC
v_call: TRBV6-2/TRBV6-3; j_call: TRBJ1-4; clone_size: -; d_call: -; cdr3_aa: CDSSQQPKTGNEKLFF; cdr3_nt: TGTGACAGCAGTCAACAACCGAAGACTGGTAATGAAAAACTGTTTTTT
v_call: TRBV7-9; j_call: TRBJ2-6; clone_size: few; d_call: TRBD1; cdr3_aa: CASRPTGFSGANVLTF; cdr3_nt: TGTGCCAGCAGGCCGACAGGGTTCTCAGGGGCCAACGTCCTGACTTTC
v_call: TRBV7-2; j_call: TRBJ2-2; clone_size: -; d_call: -; cdr3_aa: CASSLDRAFGELFF; cdr3_nt: TGTGCCAGCAGCTTAGATCGAGCGTTCGGGGAGCTGTTTTTT
v_call: TRBV12-3/TRBV12-4; j_call: TRBJ2-3; clone_size: few; d_call: TRBD2; cdr3_aa: CASSDRTSGGDTQYF; cdr3_nt: TGTGCCAGCAGTGACAGGACTAGCGGGGGAGATACGCAGTATTTT
v_call: TRBV6-5; j_call: TRBJ2-3; clone_size: few; d_call: -; cdr3_aa: CASSSQSGYTQYF; cdr3_nt: TGTGCCAGCAGTTCACAGAGCGGCTATACGCAGTATTTT
v_call: TRBV12-3/TRBV12-4; j_call: TRBJ1-2; clone_size: -; d_call: TRBD1; cdr3_aa: CASRSRGDYGYTF; cdr3_nt: TGTGCCAGCAGGTCCAGGGGGGACTATGGCTACACCTTC
v_call: TRBV7-9; j_call: TRBJ2-7; clone_size: few; d_call: -; cdr3_aa: CASSHWGRKTSYEQYF; cdr3_nt: TGTGCCAGCAGCCACTGGGGGCGAAAAACCTCCTACGAGCAGTACTTC
v_call: TRBV7-9; j_call: TRBJ2-7; clone_size: -; d_call: TRBD1; cdr3_aa: CASSLWGQGSYEQYF; cdr3_nt: TGTGCCAGCAGCTTATGGGGACAGGGCTCCTACGAGCAGTACTTC
v_call: TRBV24-1; j_call: TRBJ2-3; clone_size: -; d_call: -; cdr3_aa: CATSEGPLKWQYF; cdr3_nt: TGTGCCACCAGTGAAGGGCCGTTAAAGTGGCAGTATTTT
v_call: TRBV4-2; j_call: TRBJ2-1; clone_size: -; d_call: -; cdr3_aa: CASSQSSGEQFF; cdr3_nt: TGTGCCAGCAGCCAGTCTTCGGGGGAGCAGTTCTTC
v_call: TRBV5-4; j_call: TRBJ2-2; clone_size: many; d_call: -; cdr3_aa: CASSNPPGGNTGELFF; cdr3_nt: TGTGCCAGCAGCAACCCCCCAGGAGGGAACACCGGGGAGCTGTTTTTT
v_call: TRBV7-8; j_call: TRBJ2-7; clone_size: -; d_call: -; cdr3_aa: CASSPYQQGEQYF; cdr3_nt: TGTGCCAGCAGCCCTTATCAACAGGGCGAGCAGTACTTC
v_call: TRBV28; j_call: TRBJ2-2; clone_size: many; d_call: -; cdr3_aa: CASSSQNTGELFF; cdr3_nt: TGTGCCAGCAGTTCTCAGAACACCGGGGAGCTGTTTTTT
v_call: TRBV7-9; j_call: TRBJ1-1; clone_size: -; d_call: -; cdr3_aa: CASSKGTLGTEAFF; cdr3_nt: TGTGCCAGCAGCAAAGGGACATTAGGCACTGAAGCTTTCTTT
v_call: TRBV5-8; j_call: TRBJ2-3; clone_size: -; d_call: -; cdr3_aa: CASSLVVIPMGGATDTQYF; cdr3_nt: TGTGCCAGCAGCTTGGTAGTTATCCCTATGGGGGGTGCCACAGATACGCAGTATTTT
v_call: TRBV5-1; j_call: TRBJ2-6; clone_size: -; d_call: -; cdr3_aa: CASTIYGSGANVLTF; cdr3_nt: TGCGCCAGCACCATATATGGGTCTGGGGCCAACGTCCTGACTTTC
v_call: TRBV12-3/TRBV12-4; j_call: TRBJ1-1; clone_size: -; d_call: -; cdr3_aa: CASSFEEITEAFF; cdr3_nt: TGTGCCAGCAGTTTCGAAGAGATCACTGAAGCTTTCTTT
v_call: TRBV2; j_call: TRBJ1-4; clone_size: few; d_call: -; cdr3_aa: CASNRAAEKLFF; cdr3_nt: TGTGCCAGCAATCGAGCGGCAGAAAAACTGTTTTTT
v_call: TRBV6-5; j_call: TRBJ2-6; clone_size: -; d_call: -; cdr3_aa: CATQGPGANVLTF; cdr3_nt: TGTGCCACTCAGGGGCCCGGGGCCAACGTCCTGACTTTC
v_call: TRBV4-3; j_call: TRBJ2-3; clone_size: many; d_call: -; cdr3_aa: CASSQDWSDTQYF; cdr3_nt: TGCGCCAGCAGCCAAGATTGGTCAGATACGCAGTATTTT
v_call: TRBV5-1; j_call: TRBJ1-3; clone_size: few; d_call: -; cdr3_aa: CASRPQPGGGNTIYF; cdr3_nt: TGCGCCAGCAGACCACAGCCCGGGGGAGGAAACACCATATATTTT
v_call: TRBV12-3/TRBV12-4; j_call: TRBJ1-3; clone_size: -; d_call: -; cdr3_aa: CASTMGVGNTIYF; cdr3_nt: TGTGCCAGCACCATGGGTGTCGGAAACACCATATATTTT
v_call: TRBV4-2; j_call: TRBJ2-3; clone_size: few; d_call: -; cdr3_aa: CASSQDERGASYTQYF; cdr3_nt: TGTGCCAGCAGCCAAGATGAGAGGGGTGCTAGCTATACGCAGTATTTT
v_call: TRBV29-1; j_call: TRBJ1-2; clone_size: few; d_call: TRBD1; cdr3_aa: CSVPDRGNYGYTF; cdr3_nt: TGCAGCGTACCGGACAGGGGAAACTATGGCTACACCTTC
v_call: TRBV4-2; j_call: TRBJ1-2; clone_size: -; d_call: -; cdr3_aa: CASSQDVGAYGYTF; cdr3_nt: TGTGCCAGCAGCCAAGATGTGGGGGCCTATGGCTACACCTTC
v_call: TRBV5-5; j_call: TRBJ2-3; clone_size: -; d_call: TRBD2; cdr3_aa: CASSRLGVAGLDTQYF; cdr3_nt: TGTGCCAGCAGCCGTTTAGGGGTAGCGGGGTTAGATACGCAGTATTTT
v_call: TRBV6-2/TRBV6-3; j_call: TRBJ1-5; clone_size: few; d_call: TRBD1; cdr3_aa: CASRPTGVGNQPQHF; cdr3_nt: TGTGCCAGCAGACCTACAGGGGTTGGAAATCAGCCCCAGCATTTT
v_call: TRBV5-1; j_call: TRBJ2-7; clone_size: few; d_call: -; cdr3_aa: CASSLYSKSSYEQYF; cdr3_nt: TGCGCCAGCAGCTTGTATAGCAAGAGCTCCTACGAGCAGTACTTC
v_call: TRBV9; j_call: TRBJ2-3; clone_size: -; d_call: TRBD2; cdr3_aa: CASSAEGELAAITDTQYF; cdr3_nt: TGTGCCAGCAGCGCCGAGGGGGAACTAGCGGCAATCACAGATACGCAGTATTTT
v_call: TRBV6-5; j_call: TRBJ1-1; clone_size: few; d_call: -; cdr3_aa: CASSPRASGNTEAFF; cdr3_nt: TGTGCCAGCAGTCCGAGGGCCTCAGGGAACACTGAAGCTTTCTTT
v_call: TRBV5-1; j_call: TRBJ2-5; clone_size: -; d_call: TRBD2; cdr3_aa: CASSSQGGFEETQYF; cdr3_nt: TGCGCCAGCAGCTCCCAGGGAGGGTTCGAAGAGACCCAGTACTTC
v_call: TRBV9; j_call: TRBJ2-2; clone_size: -; d_call: -; cdr3_aa: CASSRATGELFF; cdr3_nt: TGTGCCAGCAGTAGGGCTACCGGGGAGCTGTTTTTT
v_call: TRBV6-2/TRBV6-3; j_call: TRBJ1-3; clone_size: few; d_call: -; cdr3_aa: CASNEGFSGNTIYF; cdr3_nt: TGTGCCAGCAATGAGGGGTTCTCTGGAAACACCATATATTTT
v_call: TRBV4-2; j_call: TRBJ2-7; clone_size: few; d_call: TRBD1; cdr3_aa: CASSQRLLQGAYEQYF; cdr3_nt: TGTGCCAGCAGCCAAAGGCTCTTACAGGGGGCCTACGAGCAGTACTTC
v_call: TRBV5-1; j_call: TRBJ2-1; clone_size: -; d_call: TRBD2; cdr3_aa: CASSLSGAGGQDEQFF; cdr3_nt: TGCGCCAGCAGCCTGTCGGGGGCGGGGGGGCAGGATGAGCAGTTCTTC
v_call: TRBV20-1; j_call: TRBJ2-3; clone_size: -; d_call: TRBD2; cdr3_aa: CSVFPGTTTDTQYF; cdr3_nt: TGCAGTGTTTTCCCGGGGACTACCACAGATACGCAGTATTTT
v_call: TRBV7-2; j_call: TRBJ2-1; clone_size: many; d_call: -; cdr3_aa: CASSLGQGVGNEQFF; cdr3_nt: TGTGCCAGCAGCTTAGGGCAGGGTGTGGGGAATGAGCAGTTCTTC